The present entry profiles one T cell receptor (beta chain) with its context. It was with 60 Vbeta and 13 Jbeta primers that the PCR ran. Clones were read by immunoSEQ multiplex PCR, and TCRdb kept only the in-frame ones, dropping some. The sample yields more than 80,000 clones, 69% seen once. These data originate in a study of cytomegalovirus exposure and HLA in healthy donors. The germline V gene encodes CDR1 SGHTA and CDR2 FQGNSA. The V end lost 2 bases, the J end lost 4 bases, and 6 bases lay between the germline ends. The CDR3 is 12 residues long. The genes are TRBV7-2 and TRBJ2-7; D not resolved. The receptor was isolated from a man in his fifties or sixties in good health and CMV-seronegative. The sample taken for sequencing was PBMCs. CDR3 residues: CASSLPLYEQYF. DNA of the CDR3: TGTGCCAGCAGCTTACCCCTATACGAGCAGTACTTC.